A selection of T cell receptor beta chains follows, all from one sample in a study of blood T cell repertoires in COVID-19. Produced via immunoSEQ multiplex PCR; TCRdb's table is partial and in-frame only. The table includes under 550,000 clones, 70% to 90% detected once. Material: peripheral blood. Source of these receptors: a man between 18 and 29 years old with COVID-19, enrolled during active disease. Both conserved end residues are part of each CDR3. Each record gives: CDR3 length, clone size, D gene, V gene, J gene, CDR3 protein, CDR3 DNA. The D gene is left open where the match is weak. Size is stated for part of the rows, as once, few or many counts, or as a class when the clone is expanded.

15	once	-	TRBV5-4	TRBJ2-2	CASSSELASTGELFF	TGTGCCAGCAGCTCGGAGCTAGCATCTACCGGGGAGCTGTTTTTT
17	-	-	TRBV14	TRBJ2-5	CASSQGALGTLQETQYF	TGTGCCAGCAGCCAGGGAGCCTTAGGGACTTTACAAGAGACCCAGTACTTC
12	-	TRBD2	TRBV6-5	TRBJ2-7	CASSPSGGEQYF	TGTGCCAGCAGTCCCTCGGGGGGGGAGCAGTACTTC
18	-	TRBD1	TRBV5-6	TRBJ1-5	CASSLTGTGGYSNQPQHF	TGTGCCAGCAGCCTTACCGGGACAGGGGGCTATAGCAATCAGCCCCAGCATTTT
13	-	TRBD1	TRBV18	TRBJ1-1	CASSPGGQREAFF	TGTGCCAGCTCACCCGGGGGACAGCGTGAAGCTTTCTTT
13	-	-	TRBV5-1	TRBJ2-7	CASSNGAGYEQYF	TGCGCCAGCAGCAATGGGGCAGGTTACGAGCAGTACTTC
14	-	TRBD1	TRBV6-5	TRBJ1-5	CATTRDSSNQPQHF	TGTGCCACCACCCGGGACAGTAGCAATCAGCCCCAGCATTTT
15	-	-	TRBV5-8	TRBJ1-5	CASSGSGKGNQPQHF	TGTGCCAGCAGCGGCTCGGGAAAGGGCAATCAGCCCCAGCATTTT
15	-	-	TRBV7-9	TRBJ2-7	CASSSARDKSYEQYF	TGTGCCAGCAGCTCGGCTCGGGACAAGAGCTACGAGCAGTACTTC
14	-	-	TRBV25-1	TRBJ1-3	CASSNRDSGNTIYF	TGTGCCAGCAGTAATCGGGACTCCGGAAACACCATATATTTT
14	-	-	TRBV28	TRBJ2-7	CASSPRLGAYEQYF	TGTGCCAGCAGTCCCCGACTAGGAGCCTACGAGCAGTACTTC
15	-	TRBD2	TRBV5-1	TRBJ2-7	CASTRLAGDSYEQYF	TGCGCCAGCACTCGACTAGCGGGAGACTCCTACGAGCAGTACTTC
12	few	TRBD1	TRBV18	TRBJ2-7	CASSPAGQGQYF	TGTGCCAGCTCACCAGCGGGACAGGGGCAGTACTTC
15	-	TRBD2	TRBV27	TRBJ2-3	CASKVSGGGLHTQYF	TGTGCCAGCAAGGTTAGCGGGGGAGGTTTACATACGCAGTATTTT
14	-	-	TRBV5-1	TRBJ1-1	CASSVGGGNTEAFF	TGCGCCAGCAGCGTTGGGGGCGGGAACACTGAAGCTTTCTTT
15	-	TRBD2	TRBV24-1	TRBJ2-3	CATSDWGGSTDTQYF	TGTGCCACCAGTGATTGGGGGGGATCCACAGATACGCAGTATTTT
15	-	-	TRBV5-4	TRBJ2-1	CASSLPTPPYNEQFF	TGTGCCAGCAGCTTGCCAACACCTCCCTACAATGAGCAGTTCTTC
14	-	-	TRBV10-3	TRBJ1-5	CAIKTNGPDQPQHF	TGTGCCATCAAGACAAACGGCCCAGATCAGCCCCAGCATTTT
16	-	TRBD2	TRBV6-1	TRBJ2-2	CASSETSGSGTGELFF	TGTGCCAGCAGTGAAACTAGCGGGAGTGGAACCGGGGAGCTGTTTTTT
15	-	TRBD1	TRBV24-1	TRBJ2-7	CATSDPGQGIGEQYF	TGTGCCACCAGTGATCCGGGACAGGGTATCGGCGAGCAGTACTTC
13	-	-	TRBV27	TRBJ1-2	CASSPQGNYGYTF	TGTGCCAGCAGTCCCCAGGGGAACTATGGCTACACCTTC
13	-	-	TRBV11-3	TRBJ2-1	CASSLDRTKEQFF	TGTGCCAGCAGCTTAGACAGGACTAAAGAGCAGTTCTTC
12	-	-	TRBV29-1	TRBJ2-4	CSVGPREDIQYF	TGCAGCGTTGGCCCCAGGGAGGACATTCAGTACTTC
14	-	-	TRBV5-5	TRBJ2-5	CASSQTSLQETQYF	TGTGCCAGCAGCCAAACTAGTCTCCAAGAGACCCAGTACTTC
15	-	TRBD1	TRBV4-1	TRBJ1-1	CASSQPGQRRTEAFF	TGCGCCAGCAGCCAACCGGGACAGCGACGCACTGAAGCTTTCTTT
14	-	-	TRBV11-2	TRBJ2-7	CASSFAQGGSEQYF	TGTGCCAGCAGCTTCGCCCAGGGGGGCAGCGAGCAGTACTTC
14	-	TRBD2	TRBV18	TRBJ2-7	CASSPGLAGHEQYF	TGTGCCAGCTCACCGGGACTAGCGGGACACGAGCAGTACTTC
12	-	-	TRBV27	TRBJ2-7	CASSVRGGEQYF	TGTGCCAGCAGTGTGAGGGGGGGCGAGCAGTACTTC
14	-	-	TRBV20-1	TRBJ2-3	CSASWARYTDTQYF	TGCAGTGCTAGTTGGGCCAGATACACAGATACGCAGTATTTT
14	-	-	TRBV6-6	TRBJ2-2	CASSSKGDTGELFF	TGTGCCAGCAGTTCGAAGGGGGACACCGGGGAGCTGTTTTTT
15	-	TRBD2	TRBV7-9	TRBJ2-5	CASRGLAGFQETQYF	TGTGCCAGCAGAGGACTAGCGGGTTTCCAAGAGACCCAGTACTTC
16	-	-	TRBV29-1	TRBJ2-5	CSVTWRGTRYQETQYF	TGCAGCGTTACGTGGCGGGGGACACGATACCAAGAGACCCAGTACTTC
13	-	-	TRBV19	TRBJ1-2	CASRMTANYGYTF	TGTGCCAGTAGGATGACAGCAAACTATGGCTACACCTTC
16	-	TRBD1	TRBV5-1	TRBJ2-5	CASSPWTGGRGETQYF	TGCGCCAGCAGCCCCTGGACAGGGGGCCGTGGAGAGACCCAGTACTTC
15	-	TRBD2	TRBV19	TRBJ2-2	CASSFLAGESGELFF	TGTGCCAGTAGTTTCCTAGCGGGAGAGTCCGGGGAGCTGTTTTTT
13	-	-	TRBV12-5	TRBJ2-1	CASGLGSGNEQFF	TGTGCTAGTGGTTTGGGCTCGGGAAATGAGCAGTTCTTC
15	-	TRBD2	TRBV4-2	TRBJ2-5	CASSLRLAGLETQYF	TGTGCCAGCAGCCTCCGACTAGCGGGGTTAGAGACCCAGTACTTC
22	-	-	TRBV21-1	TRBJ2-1	CASTATLTGLAPPKSSYNEQFF	TGTGCCAGCACCGCCACGCTAACGGGACTAGCCCCTCCAAAGAGCTCCTACAATGAGCAGTTCTTC
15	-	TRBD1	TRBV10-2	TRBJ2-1	CASRPGQETYNEQFF	TGCGCCAGCAGACCGGGACAGGAGACCTACAATGAGCAGTTCTTC
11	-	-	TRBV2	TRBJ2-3	CASSERDTQYF	TGTGCCAGCAGTGAGCGTGATACGCAGTATTTT
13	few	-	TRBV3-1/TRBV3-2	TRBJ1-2	CASTPRGSHGYTF	TGTGCCAGCACACCCAGAGGGAGTCATGGCTACACCTTC
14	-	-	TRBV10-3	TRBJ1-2	CAISRDTEFYGYTF	TGTGCCATCAGCCGGGACACGGAATTCTATGGCTACACCTTC
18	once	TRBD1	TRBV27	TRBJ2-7	CASSLEGQGAVRPYEQYF	TGTGCCAGCAGTTTGGAGGGACAGGGGGCGGTTCGTCCCTACGAGCAGTACTTC
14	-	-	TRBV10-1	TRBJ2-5	CASSDSSAEETQYF	TGCGCCAGCAGTGATTCTAGCGCCGAAGAGACCCAGTACTTC
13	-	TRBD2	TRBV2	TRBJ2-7	CASTTGTRGEQYF	TGTGCCAGCACCACCGGGACTAGGGGCGAGCAGTACTTC
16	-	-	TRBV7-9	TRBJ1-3	CASSLAYQPSGNTIYF	TGTGCCAGCAGCTTAGCCTACCAACCCTCTGGAAACACCATATATTTT
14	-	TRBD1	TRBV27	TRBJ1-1	CASRLQGARTEAFF	TGTGCCAGCAGACTACAGGGGGCGCGGACTGAAGCTTTCTTT